A selection of T cell receptor beta chains follows, all from one sample in a study of T cells after posttransplantation cyclophosphamide. Repertoires were generated with immunoSEQ multiplex PCR, while TCRdb's copy carries only in-frame clones and drops some. The sample was found to contain about 38,000 clones, and every one recurs. Sequenced material: PBMCs. Receptors originate from a man aged 50 to 59 in good health, CMV-negative, and a related stem cell transplant donor. The CDR3 runs from the conserved cysteine through the conserved F or W. D genes are given only for firm matches. Not every row has a clone size; where given, it reads once, few, many or a size class.

j_gene,d_gene,abundance,v_gene,CDR3aa,CDR3nt
TRBJ2-3,TRBD1,many,TRBV5-1,CASSTTGSGTDTQYF,TGCGCCAGCAGCACGACAGGGTCTGGCACAGATACGCAGTATTTT
TRBJ2-1,NA,many,TRBV7-8,CASSLGYRAAMEAYEQFF,TGTGCCAGCAGCTTAGGGTATCGGGCCGCAATGGAGGCTTATGAGCAGTTCTTC
TRBJ2-5,TRBD1,NA,TRBV27,CASSGGTGGVGETQYF,TGTGCCAGCAGTGGGGGGACAGGGGGCGTCGGAGAGACCCAGTACTTC
TRBJ1-2,NA,many,TRBV4-1,CASSQAALNGYTF,TGCGCCAGCAGCCAAGCTGCGTTAAATGGCTACACCTTC
TRBJ2-3,TRBD1,many,TRBV5-1,CASVTLPGQRADTQYF,TGCGCCAGCGTTACTCTACCGGGACAGAGGGCAGATACGCAGTATTTT
TRBJ2-1,NA,many,TRBV11-2,CASSLVGGFYNEQFF,TGTGCCAGCAGCTTGGTGGGGGGATTCTACAATGAGCAGTTCTTC
TRBJ2-7,TRBD2,few,TRBV19,CASSIGAGEGVYEQYF,TGTGCCAGTAGTATCGGAGCGGGAGAAGGGGTCTACGAGCAGTACTTC
TRBJ1-2,NA,many,TRBV21-1,CASSTSTARRPNYGYTF,TGTGCCAGCAGCACCTCCACGGCTAGGAGACCTAACTATGGCTACACCTTC
TRBJ2-7,TRBD1,few,TRBV7-2,CASSARQGLGEQYF,TGTGCCAGCAGCGCCCGACAGGGCCTGGGCGAGCAGTACTTC
TRBJ2-2,TRBD1,few,TRBV7-6,CASSLLVRGQGNTGELFF,TGTGCCAGCAGCTTACTGGTTCGAGGACAGGGAAACACCGGGGAGCTGTTTTTT
TRBJ2-1,NA,many,TRBV9,CASSPLISYNEQFF,TGTGCCAGCAGCCCACTGATCTCCTACAATGAGCAGTTCTTC
TRBJ1-5,TRBD1,many,TRBV5-6,CASSLLGQVSNQPQHF,TGTGCCAGCAGCTTGCTTGGACAGGTTAGCAATCAGCCCCAGCATTTT
TRBJ1-2,TRBD1,many,TRBV11-2,CASRFTGQSYGYTF,TGTGCCAGCAGATTTACGGGACAGAGCTATGGCTACACCTTC
TRBJ1-4,NA,many,TRBV7-8,CASSPFRAGGEKLFF,TGTGCCAGCAGCCCATTCAGGGCCGGTGGGGAAAAACTGTTTTTT
TRBJ2-2,TRBD2,many,TRBV27,CASSLELADLEAGELFF,TGTGCCAGCAGTTTAGAACTAGCGGATTTAGAGGCCGGGGAGCTGTTTTTT
TRBJ1-4,TRBD1,many,TRBV7-8,CASSLGQLPPGDEKLFF,TGTGCCAGCAGCCTGGGACAGCTTCCACCAGGGGATGAAAAACTGTTTTTT
TRBJ1-5,TRBD1,many,TRBV6-1,CASSGQGGANQPQHF,TGTGCCAGCAGTGGACAGGGCGGCGCCAATCAGCCCCAGCATTTT
TRBJ2-5,TRBD2,few,TRBV2,CASKASGTQSETQYF,TGTGCCAGCAAAGCTAGCGGGACCCAGTCGGAGACCCAGTACTTC
TRBJ2-2,NA,few,TRBV30,CAWSVQRRDTGELFF,TGTGCCTGGAGTGTACAGCGCAGGGACACCGGGGAGCTGTTTTTT
TRBJ2-1,TRBD2,many,TRBV6-1,CASSEPPGLAPNNEQFF,TGTGCCAGCAGTGAACCTCCGGGACTAGCGCCGAACAATGAGCAGTTCTTC
TRBJ2-1,TRBD2,many,TRBV5-5,CASRTEGLQRGVIEQFF,TGTGCCAGCAGAACGGAGGGTTTGCAGCGGGGGGTTATTGAGCAGTTCTTC
TRBJ2-1,TRBD2,few,TRBV12-5,CASGLVRIGRGEQFF,TGTGCTAGTGGTTTGGTACGAATAGGGAGGGGTGAGCAGTTCTTC
TRBJ2-1,NA,many,TRBV18,CASSQGGALYNEQFF,TGTGCCAGCTCTCAAGGGGGGGCATTGTACAATGAGCAGTTCTTC
TRBJ1-1,NA,large,TRBV27,CASSSGYTEAFF,TGTGCCAGCAGTTCGGGGTACACTGAAGCTTTCTTT
TRBJ1-2,TRBD1,many,TRBV28,CASSLGGGPPWGGYTF,TGTGCCAGCAGTTTAGGAGGGGGCCCACCCTGGGGTGGCTACACCTTC
TRBJ1-5,NA,many,TRBV2,CASSEGGYGSQPQHF,TGTGCCAGCAGTGAAGGAGGCTACGGGAGCCAGCCCCAGCATTTT
TRBJ2-7,TRBD1,NA,TRBV5-1,CASSLVQGVRMKNYEQYF,TGCGCCAGCAGCTTGGTACAGGGGGTGAGAATGAAGAACTACGAGCAGTACTTC
TRBJ1-2,TRBD1,few,TRBV7-3,CASSPQGGSNYGYTF,TGTGCCAGCAGCCCCCAGGGGGGCTCTAACTATGGCTACACCTTC
TRBJ1-2,NA,many,TRBV7-9,CASSLGGAFRGYTF,TGTGCCAGCAGCTTAGGAGGTGCCTTCCGGGGCTACACCTTC
TRBJ1-2,TRBD1,many,TRBV5-8,CASSWGQGPYGYTF,TGTGCCAGCAGCTGGGGACAGGGTCCCTATGGCTACACCTTC
TRBJ2-7,NA,many,TRBV7-2,CASSFLPGPTYEQYF,TGTGCCAGCAGCTTTTTACCAGGGCCTACCTACGAGCAGTACTTC
TRBJ1-6,NA,NA,TRBV5-5,CASSLQNSPLHF,TGTGCCAGCAGCTTACAGAATTCACCCCTCCACTTT
TRBJ2-7,NA,many,TRBV5-6,CASSLPGTLSYEQYF,TGTGCCAGCAGCTTACCCGGGACACTCTCCTACGAGCAGTACTTC
TRBJ2-3,TRBD2,many,TRBV4-2,CASSLLEGGADTQYF,TGTGCCAGCAGCCTCCTTGAGGGAGGGGCAGATACGCAGTATTTT
TRBJ1-5,TRBD1,many,TRBV2,CASKQGNQPQHF,TGTGCCAGCAAACAGGGGAATCAGCCCCAGCATTTT
TRBJ1-1,NA,many,TRBV6-1,CASSEGPGSLREAFF,TGTGCCAGCAGTGAAGGCCCAGGGAGTCTTCGGGAGGCTTTCTTT
TRBJ2-1,NA,many,TRBV19,CVSSVRFHNEQFF,TGTGTCAGTAGTGTCCGGTTTCACAATGAGCAGTTCTTC
TRBJ2-3,TRBD1,many,TRBV18,CASSPPGQSTDTQYF,TGTGCCAGCTCACCACCGGGACAGAGTACAGATACGCAGTATTTT
TRBJ1-4,NA,many,TRBV19,CASSIDLEVGKLFF,TGTGCCAGTAGTATAGACTTGGAGGTTGGAAAACTGTTTTTT
TRBJ2-7,TRBD1,many,TRBV6-6,CASSYSGQGWNEQYF,TGTGCCAGCAGTTACTCGGGACAGGGTTGGAACGAGCAGTACTTC
TRBJ2-2,NA,many,TRBV5-4,CASSFGYGSGTGELFF,TGTGCCAGCAGCTTTGGGTATGGGAGTGGGACCGGGGAGCTGTTTTTT
TRBJ2-3,NA,many,TRBV10-3,CAISEPSTDTQYF,TGTGCCATCAGTGAGCCGAGCACAGATACGCAGTATTTT
TRBJ2-4,TRBD1,many,TRBV19,CATHRGTVGGYFYLLAKNIQYF,TGTGCCACCCACAGGGGGACAGTTGGGGGATACTTTTACCTCCTAGCCAAAAACATTCAGTACTTC
TRBJ1-1,NA,many,TRBV29-1,CSVSYQGTEAFF,TGCAGCGTTTCGTACCAGGGGACTGAAGCTTTCTTT
TRBJ2-4,NA,few,TRBV2,CASGEGDFLQPKNIRYF,TGTGCCAGCGGTGAAGGGGACTTTTTGCAGCCCAAAAACATTCGGTACTTC
TRBJ2-6,NA,many,TRBV7-6,CASSVSGHTGANVLTF,TGTGCCAGCAGCGTCTCGGGACACACTGGGGCCAACGTCCTGACTTTC
TRBJ1-6,NA,many,TRBV7-9,CASSSFGGAANSYNSPLHF,TGTGCCAGCAGCTCCTTCGGAGGGGCCGCTAACTCCTATAATTCACCCCTCCACTTT
TRBJ1-1,TRBD1,many,TRBV19,CASSYRGLVTEAFF,TGTGCCAGTAGTTACAGGGGGCTTGTCACTGAAGCTTTCTTT
TRBJ1-4,TRBD1,many,TRBV7-9,CASSPRGHTNEKLFF,TGTGCCAGCAGCCCCAGGGGGCACACTAATGAAAAACTGTTTTTT